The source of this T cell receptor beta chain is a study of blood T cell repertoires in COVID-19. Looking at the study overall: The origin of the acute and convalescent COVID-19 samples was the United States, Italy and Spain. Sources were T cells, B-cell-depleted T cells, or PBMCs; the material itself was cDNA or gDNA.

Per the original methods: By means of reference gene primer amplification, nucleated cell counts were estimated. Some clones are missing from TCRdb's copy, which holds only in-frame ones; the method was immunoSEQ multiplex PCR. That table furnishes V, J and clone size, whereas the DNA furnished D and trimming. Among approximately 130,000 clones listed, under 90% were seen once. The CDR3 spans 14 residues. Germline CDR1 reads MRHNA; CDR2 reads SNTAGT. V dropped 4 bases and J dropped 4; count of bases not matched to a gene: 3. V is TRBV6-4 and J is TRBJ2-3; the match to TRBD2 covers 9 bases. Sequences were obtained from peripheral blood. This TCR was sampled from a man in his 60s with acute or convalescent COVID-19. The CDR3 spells CASSVSGSADTQYF. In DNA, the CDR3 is TGTGCCAGCAGTGTTAGCGGGAGTGCAGATACGCAGTATTTT.